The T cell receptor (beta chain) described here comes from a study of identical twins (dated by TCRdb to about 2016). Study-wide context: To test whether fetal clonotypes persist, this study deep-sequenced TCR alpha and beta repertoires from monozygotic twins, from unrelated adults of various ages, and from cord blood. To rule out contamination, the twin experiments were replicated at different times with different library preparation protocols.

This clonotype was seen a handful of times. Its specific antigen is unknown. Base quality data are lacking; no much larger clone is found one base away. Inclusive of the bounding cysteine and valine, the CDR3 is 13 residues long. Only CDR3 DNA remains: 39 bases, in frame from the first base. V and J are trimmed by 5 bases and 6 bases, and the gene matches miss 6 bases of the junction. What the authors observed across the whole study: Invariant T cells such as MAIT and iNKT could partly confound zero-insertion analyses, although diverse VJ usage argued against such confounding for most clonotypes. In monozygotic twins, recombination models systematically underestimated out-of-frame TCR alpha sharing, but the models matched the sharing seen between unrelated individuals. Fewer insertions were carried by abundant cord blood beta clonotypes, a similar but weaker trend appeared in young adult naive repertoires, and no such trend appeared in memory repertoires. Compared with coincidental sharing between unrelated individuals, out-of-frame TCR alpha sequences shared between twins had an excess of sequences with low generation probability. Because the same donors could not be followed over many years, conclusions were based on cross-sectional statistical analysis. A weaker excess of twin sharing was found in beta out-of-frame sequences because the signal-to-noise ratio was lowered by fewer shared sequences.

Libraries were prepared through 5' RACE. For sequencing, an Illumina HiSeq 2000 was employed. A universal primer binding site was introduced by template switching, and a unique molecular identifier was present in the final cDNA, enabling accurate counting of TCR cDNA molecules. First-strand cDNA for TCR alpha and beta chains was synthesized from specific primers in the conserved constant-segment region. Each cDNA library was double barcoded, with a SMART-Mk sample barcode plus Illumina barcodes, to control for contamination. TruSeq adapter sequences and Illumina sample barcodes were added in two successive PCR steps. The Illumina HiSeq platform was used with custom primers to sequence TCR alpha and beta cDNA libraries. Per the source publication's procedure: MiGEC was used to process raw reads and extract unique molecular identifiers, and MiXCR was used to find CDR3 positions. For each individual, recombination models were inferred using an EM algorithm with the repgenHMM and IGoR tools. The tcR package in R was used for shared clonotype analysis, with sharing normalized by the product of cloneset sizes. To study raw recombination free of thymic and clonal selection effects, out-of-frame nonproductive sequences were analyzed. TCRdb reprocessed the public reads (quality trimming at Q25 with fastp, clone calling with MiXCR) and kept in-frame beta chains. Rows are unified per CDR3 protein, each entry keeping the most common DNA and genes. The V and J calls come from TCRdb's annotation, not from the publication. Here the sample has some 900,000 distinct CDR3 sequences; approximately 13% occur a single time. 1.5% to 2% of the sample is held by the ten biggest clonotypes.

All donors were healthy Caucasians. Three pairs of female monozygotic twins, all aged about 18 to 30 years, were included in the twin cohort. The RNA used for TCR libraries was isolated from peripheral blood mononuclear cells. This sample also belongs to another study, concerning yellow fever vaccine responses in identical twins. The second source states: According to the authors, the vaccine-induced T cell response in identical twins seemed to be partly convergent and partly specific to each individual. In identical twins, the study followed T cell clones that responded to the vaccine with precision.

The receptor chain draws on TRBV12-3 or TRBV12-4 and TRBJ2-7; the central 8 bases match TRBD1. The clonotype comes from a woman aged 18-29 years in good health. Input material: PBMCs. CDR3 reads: CASSPRTGTEQYV. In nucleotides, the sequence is TGTGCCAGCAGTCCCCGGACAGGGACCGAGCAGTACGTC.